This T cell receptor beta chain originates from a study of technical replicates of blood from a few donors. The table came from immunoSEQ multiplex PCR; TCRdb's copy has only in-frame clones and leaves some out. This sample has about 84,000 clones, with roughly 97% found just once. Germline V gene lookup returns CDR1 MNHEY and CDR2 SMNVEV (reference sequence). V was pared by 6 bases and J by 5 bases, with 19 bases of the junction left unmatched. The CDR3 is made up of 18 amino acids. The chain combines TRBV27 with TRBJ2-7, with 10 nucleotides matching TRBD2. This receptor was obtained from a human donor in good health. The sample taken for sequencing was T cells isolated from PBMCs. CDR3 region: CASSSSPDFLAGVNEQYF. The CDR3 DNA follows: TGTGCCAGCAGCTCGTCCCCGGACTTCCTAGCGGGAGTCAACGAGCAGTACTTC.